The entry that follows covers one T cell receptor beta chain sequence. The sample is drawn from a study of blood T cell repertoires in COVID-19. V was pared by 2 bases and J by 4 bases, with 2 bases of the junction left unmatched. CDR1 is MNHEY, CDR2 SMNVEV, per germline (reference sequence). The length of the CDR3 is 14 residues. The repertoire was sequenced with immunoSEQ multiplex PCR; TCRdb's copy has only in-frame clones and lacks some. The table shows some 170,000 clones, with 90% occurring only once. Sample: peripheral blood. The chain couples TRBV27 to TRBJ2-3; 8 nucleotides align to TRBD2. The TCR was taken from a man aged 55 to 70 with active or convalescent COVID-19. The CDR3 region is CASSLAGGPDTQYF. The CDR3 DNA is TGTGCCAGCAGTTTAGCGGGGGGACCAGATACGCAGTATTTT.